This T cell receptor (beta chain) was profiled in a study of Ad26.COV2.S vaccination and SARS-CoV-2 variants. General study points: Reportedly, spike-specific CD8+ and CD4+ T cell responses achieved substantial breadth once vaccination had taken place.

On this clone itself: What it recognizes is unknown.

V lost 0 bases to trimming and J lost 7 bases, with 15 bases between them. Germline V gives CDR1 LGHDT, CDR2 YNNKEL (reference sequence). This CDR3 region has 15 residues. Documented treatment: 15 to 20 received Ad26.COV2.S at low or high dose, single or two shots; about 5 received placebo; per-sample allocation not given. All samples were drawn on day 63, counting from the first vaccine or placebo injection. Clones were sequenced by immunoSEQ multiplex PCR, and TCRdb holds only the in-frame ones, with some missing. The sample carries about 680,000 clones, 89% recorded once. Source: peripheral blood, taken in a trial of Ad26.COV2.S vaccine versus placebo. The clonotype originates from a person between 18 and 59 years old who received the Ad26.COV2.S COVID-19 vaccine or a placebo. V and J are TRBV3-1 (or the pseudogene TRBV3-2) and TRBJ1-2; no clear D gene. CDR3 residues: CASSQDSPGASGYTF. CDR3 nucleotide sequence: TGTGCCAGCAGCCAAGATTCCCCGGGCGCGAGTGGCTACACCTTC.